The source of this TCR beta chain is a study of blood T cell repertoires in COVID-19. On the study more broadly: T cells, B-cell-depleted T cells, or PBMCs provided the cDNA or gDNA that served as material.

The CDR3 extends over 17 amino acids. V lost 2 bases to trimming and J lost 6 bases; unmatched junction nucleotides: 12. Per germline, CDR1 KGHSH and CDR2 LQKENI. TCRdb's table, derived via immunoSEQ multiplex PCR, lists solely in-frame clones and lacks some. The sample has 200,000 to 250,000 clones, 85% seen once. Seattle participants joined during active infection and were tracked over time. Sequenced material: peripheral blood. The sequence came from a man over 45 with COVID-19, enrolled during active disease. J is TRBJ2-1 and V is TRBV18; 8 bases are a match to TRBD2. The CDR3 nucleotides are TGTGCCAGCTCACCAACGGCGGGGGGCGACTTGAGCAATGAGCAGTTCTTC. Translated, it gives CASSPTAGGDLSNEQFF.